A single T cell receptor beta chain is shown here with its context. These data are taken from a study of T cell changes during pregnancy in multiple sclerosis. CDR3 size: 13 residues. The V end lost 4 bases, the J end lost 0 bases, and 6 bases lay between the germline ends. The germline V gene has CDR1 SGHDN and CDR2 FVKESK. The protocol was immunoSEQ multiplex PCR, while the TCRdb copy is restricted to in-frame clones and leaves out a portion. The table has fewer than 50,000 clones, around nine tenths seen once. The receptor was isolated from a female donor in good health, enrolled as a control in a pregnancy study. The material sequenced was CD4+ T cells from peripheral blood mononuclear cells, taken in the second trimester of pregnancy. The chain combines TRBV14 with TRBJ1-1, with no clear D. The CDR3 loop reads CASSLSLNTEAFF. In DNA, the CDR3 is TGTGCCAGCAGCCTATCCCTGAACACTGAAGCTTTCTTT.